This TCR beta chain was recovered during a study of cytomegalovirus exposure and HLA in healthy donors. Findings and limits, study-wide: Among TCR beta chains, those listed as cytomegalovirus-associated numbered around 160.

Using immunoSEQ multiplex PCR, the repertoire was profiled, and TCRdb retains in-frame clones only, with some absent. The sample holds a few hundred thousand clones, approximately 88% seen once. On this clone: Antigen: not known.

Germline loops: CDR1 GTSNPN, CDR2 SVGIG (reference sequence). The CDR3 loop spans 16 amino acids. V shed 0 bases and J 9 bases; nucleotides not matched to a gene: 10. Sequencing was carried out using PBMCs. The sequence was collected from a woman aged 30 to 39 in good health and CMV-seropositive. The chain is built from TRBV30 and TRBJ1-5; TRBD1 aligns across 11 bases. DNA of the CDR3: TGTGCCTGGAGTGTTTGGGGGACAGGGGGTGTGTGGCCCCAGCATTTT. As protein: CAWSVWGTGGVWPQHF.